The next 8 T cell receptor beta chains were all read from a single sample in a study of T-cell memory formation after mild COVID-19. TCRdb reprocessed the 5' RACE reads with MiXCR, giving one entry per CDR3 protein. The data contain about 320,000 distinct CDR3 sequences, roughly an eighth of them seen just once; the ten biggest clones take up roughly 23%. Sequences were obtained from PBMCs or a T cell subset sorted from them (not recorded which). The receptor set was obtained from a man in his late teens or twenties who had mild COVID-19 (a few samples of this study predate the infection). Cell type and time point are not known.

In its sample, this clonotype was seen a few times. CDR3 residues: CASGGQGAEKLFF. The CDR3 DNA sequence: TGTGCCAGTGGAGGGCAGGGGGCTGAAAAACTGTTTTTT. The chain couples TRBV2 to TRBJ1-4; 8 bases are shared with TRBD1. Trimming took 9 bases from V and 7 from J; bases not matched to a gene: 7. The CDR3 sequence is 13 residues long. Per the germline V gene, CDR1 is SNHLY and CDR2 is FYNNEI.

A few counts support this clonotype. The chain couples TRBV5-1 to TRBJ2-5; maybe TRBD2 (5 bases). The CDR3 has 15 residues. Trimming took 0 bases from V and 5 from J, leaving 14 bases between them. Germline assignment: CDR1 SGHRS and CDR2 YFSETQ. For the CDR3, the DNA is TGCGCCAGCAGCTTGGCTAGCAGGAATGAGGAGACCCAGTACTTC. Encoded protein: CASSLASRNEETQYF.

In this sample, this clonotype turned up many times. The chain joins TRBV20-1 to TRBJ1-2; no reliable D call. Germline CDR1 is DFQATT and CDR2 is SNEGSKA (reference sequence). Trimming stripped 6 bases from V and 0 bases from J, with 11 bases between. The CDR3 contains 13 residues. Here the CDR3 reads CSATQSSNYGYTF. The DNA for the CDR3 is TGCAGTGCCACTCAGTCTTCTAACTATGGCTACACCTTC.

The CDR3 sequence is CASTLGGTWGEQFF. In DNA, the CDR3 is TGCGCCAGCACCTTGGGGGGGACCTGGGGTGAGCAGTTCTTC. The rearrangement joins TRBV4-1 to TRBJ2-1, with 7 positions matching TRBD2. The length of the CDR3 is 14 residues. Germline CDR1 and CDR2: MGHRA and YSYEKL. The ends lost 7 bases at V and 9 bases at J; junction bases unmatched: 12.

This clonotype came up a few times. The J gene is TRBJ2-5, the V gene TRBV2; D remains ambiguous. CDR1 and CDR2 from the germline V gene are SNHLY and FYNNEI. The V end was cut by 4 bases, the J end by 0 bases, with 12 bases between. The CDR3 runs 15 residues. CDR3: CASSVTPKNQETQYF. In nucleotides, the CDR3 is TGTGCCAGCAGTGTGACACCGAAAAACCAAGAGACCCAGTACTTC.

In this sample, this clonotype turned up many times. The CDR3 protein is CASSLELQQETQYF. The CDR3, as DNA: TGTGCCAGCAGCTTAGAGCTGCAGCAAGAGACCCAGTACTTC. V usage is TRBV7-9 and J usage is TRBJ2-5, with D uncertain. Germline V gene sequence: CDR1 SEHNR, CDR2 FQNEAQ (reference sequence). The CDR3 runs 14 residues. The V and J ends lost 1 base and 2 bases respectively, with 8 bases between them.

The CDR3 here is CASILDRGHTEAFF. CDR3 DNA: TGTGCCAGTATTCTGGACAGGGGGCATACTGAAGCTTTCTTT. The V gene is TRBV19, the J gene TRBJ1-1, with 11 nucleotides matching TRBD1. V gave up 7 bases and J gave up 5 bases; unmatched junction bases: 6. The CDR3 is 14 amino acids. Germline V gene lookup returns CDR1 LNHDA and CDR2 SQIVND (reference sequence).

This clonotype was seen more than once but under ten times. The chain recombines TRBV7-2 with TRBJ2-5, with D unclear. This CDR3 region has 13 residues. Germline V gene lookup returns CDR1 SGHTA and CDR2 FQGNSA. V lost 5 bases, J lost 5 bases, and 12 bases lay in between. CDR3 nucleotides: TGTGCCAGCAGCGCGAGGAGAGAGGAGACCCAGTACTTC. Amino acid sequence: CASSARREETQYF.